The T cell receptor beta chain described here comes from a study of control samples from healthy donors and cancer patients. TCRdb keeps only in-frame clones here, not all; method: immunoSEQ multiplex PCR. The data hold roughly 120,000 clones, with roughly 93% observed a single time. This clone came up once. The germline V gene has CDR1 SGHNT and CDR2 YYREEE (reference sequence). V was pared by 5 bases and J by 6 bases, with 16 bases between. This CDR3 is built from 14 residues. The receptor comes from a man younger than 45 in good health. This chain links TRBV5-4 with TRBJ2-3; maybe TRBD1 (5 bases). The specimen was blood. The CDR3 loop reads CASSRLLGADTQYF. The CDR3 DNA reads TGTGCCAGCAGTCGGCTTTTAGGGGCGGATACGCAGTATTTT.